Each of the 26 T cell receptor beta chains below was sequenced from the same sample in a study of vaccination and CD4 T cells after COVID-19. Sequencing of the DNA from cultured CD4+ T cells was carried out with the Oncomine TCR Beta short-read assay. TCRdb itself ran the PCR reads through MiXCR, one entry per CDR3 protein. This sample carries roughly 14,000 distinct CDR3 sequences, 29% of them seen once, and the ten largest clones take 15% to 20%. Treatment indicated: roughly 11-day PBMC culture with coronavirus spike peptide pools or control peptides (ViraFEST assay). Antigens of these TCRs are unknown. Sequenced here: CD4+ T cells from blood, cultured in vitro, sampled before SARS-CoV-2 vaccination. These receptors were collected from a human donor who received a COVID-19 vaccine.

There are a few counts of this clonotype. This chain joins TRBV2 and TRBJ1-1; TRBD1 is a possible D gene (5 bases). Germline V CDR1 and CDR2: SNHLY, FYNNEI. The CDR3 spans 13 residues. V lost 8 bases, J lost 1 base, and 11 bases lay in between. DNA for the CDR3: TGTGCCAGCGGGCTTGGGGGGAACACTGAAGCTTTCTTT. Encoded protein: CASGLGGNTEAFF.

This clonotype was detected only a few times. The V call is TRBV6-5, the J call TRBJ1-6; D gene ambiguous. This CDR3 is built from 17 residues. Between the trimmed V and J ends, which lost 3 bases and 0 bases, there was a span of 12 bases. The germline V gene has CDR1 MNHEY and CDR2 SVGAGI. CDR3 DNA sequence: TGTGCCAGCAGTTATAAGGAGGGCCTCTCCTATAATTCACCCCTCCACTTT. Translating it yields CASSYKEGLSYNSPLHF.

CDR3 sequence (DNA): TGTGCCAGCAGCCCTACGGGCCGTTCGCAAGAGACCCAGTACTTC. Amino acid sequence: CASSPTGRSQETQYF. This rearrangement joins TRBV7-8 to TRBJ2-5; D not resolved. V dropped 5 bases and J dropped 2 bases, with 15 bases sitting between them. This CDR3 spans 15 amino acids. The germline V gene has CDR1 SGHVS and CDR2 FQNEAQ. The full variable domain, its missing parts supplied by reference TRBV7-8 and TRBJ2-5, is GAGVSQSPRYKVAKRGQDVALRCDPISGHVSLFWYQQALGQGPEFLTYFQNEAQLDKSGLPSDRFFAERPEGSVSTLKIQRTQQEDSAVYLCASSPTGRSQETQYFGPGTRLLVL.

DNA of the CDR3: TGTGCCATCAGTGAGTCGAGGGAGTCGGACTATGGCTACACCTTC. It encodes CAISESRESDYGYTF. The chain recombines TRBV10-3 with TRBJ1-2; no definite D call. Germline V CDR1 and CDR2: ENHRY, SYGVKD. Trimming left V 0 bases short and J 3 bases short, with 11 bases between. The CDR3 has 15 residues.

The rearrangement joins TRBV9 to TRBJ1-1; 8 positions agree with TRBD1. CDR1 and CDR2 (germline): SGDLS, YYNGEE. J was trimmed by 4 bases and V by 3 bases; bases with no gene match: 5. The CDR3 runs to 14 residues. The CDR3 loop reads CASSADRVTTEAFF. The CDR3 DNA follows: TGTGCCAGCAGCGCGGACAGGGTAACCACTGAAGCTTTCTTT.

V is TRBV7-3 and J is TRBJ1-2, with 9 bases lining up with TRBD1. CDR3 length equals 15 residues. Germline trimming cut 5 bases from V and 4 bases from J; bases unmatched to any gene: 8. Germline V gene lookup returns CDR1 SGHTA and CDR2 FQGTGA. The CDR3 coding sequence is TGTGCCAGCAGCGATGGGACAGGGCAAGGCTATGGCTACACCTTC. It yields the protein CASSDGTGQGYGYTF.

The sample holds a few counts of this clonotype. This sequence joins TRBV7-9 and TRBJ1-1; 8 positions agree with TRBD1. Germline CDR1 SEHNR, CDR2 FQNEAQ (reference sequence). J gave up 11 bases and V 1 base, and 6 bases lay outside the gene matches. CDR3 size: 13 residues. The CDR3 reads CASSLEDRVAAFF. The CDR3 nucleotides are TGTGCCAGCAGCTTAGAGGACAGGGTCGCCGCTTTCTTT.

There are a few counts of this clonotype. The chain has TRBV6-4 and TRBJ2-3, with a weak D call TRBD1 (5 bases). Germline values: CDR1 MRHNA, CDR2 SNTAGT. The CDR3 has 14 amino acids. The V end was cut by 6 bases, the J end by 2 bases, with 12 bases between. The CDR3 region is CASRPDRNTDTQYF. As DNA, the CDR3 is TGTGCCAGCAGACCCGACAGAAACACAGATACGCAGTATTTT.

This clonotype was detected only a few times. This chain uses TRBV7-8 with TRBJ1-6; 8 bases fit TRBD1. The CDR3 sequence is 16 residues long. Germline CDR1 and CDR2: SGHVS and FQNEAQ. V gave up 2 bases and J gave up 5 bases; unmatched junction bases: 5. The CDR3 region has the DNA TGTGCCAGCAGCTTATATGGACAGGGTAATAATTCACCCCTCCACTTT. Its protein is CASSLYGQGNNSPLHF. Looking up the rest from reference TRBV7-8 and TRBJ1-6 gives the full variable domain: GAGVSQSPRYKVAKRGQDVALRCDPISGHVSLFWYQQALGQGPEFLTYFQNEAQLDKSGLPSDRFFAERPEGSVSTLKIQRTQQEDSAVYLCASSLYGQGNNSPLHFGNGTRLTVT.

The chain is built from TRBV12-3 or TRBV12-4 and TRBJ2-5; TRBD1 matches at 9 bases. V lost 5 bases, J lost 3 bases, and 1 base stayed unmatched. The CDR3 loop spans 13 amino acids. CDR3 DNA sequence: TGTGCCAGCAGTCGACAGGGGGAAGAGACCCAGTACTTC. It specifies CASSRQGEETQYF.

This clonotype was detected only a few times. The CDR3 nucleotides read TGTGCCAGCAGTGAAAACGGACAGGTTAATCAGCCCCAGCATTTT. This translates into CASSENGQVNQPQHF. The J gene is TRBJ1-5, the V gene TRBV6-1, with 7 nucleotides matching TRBD1. The CDR3 contains 15 residues. V shed 2 bases, J shed 4 bases, and the junction held 5 bases outside the gene matches. Germline assignment: CDR1 MNHNS and CDR2 SASEGT.

This clonotype has only a few counts. The J gene is TRBJ2-7, the V gene TRBV20-1; tentatively, D is TRBD1 (5 bases). The V end was cut by 5 bases, the J end by 3 bases, with 8 bases between. CDR1 and CDR2 from the germline V gene are DFQATT and SNEGSKA (reference sequence). The CDR3 consists of 11 residues. The CDR3 nucleotides read TGCAGTGCTGCTGACAGCTACGAGCAGTACTTC. It is translated as CSAADSYEQYF.

This clonotype was counted only a few times. The chain links TRBV11-3 to TRBJ2-3; a possible D gene is TRBD2 (5 bases). Germline V CDR1 and CDR2: SGHNT, YENEEA. Trimming removed 1 base from V and 14 bases from J, with 13 bases in between. The CDR3 loop spans 12 amino acids. DNA of the CDR3: TGTGCCAGCAGCTTAGGGCTAGCCCACCCGTATTTT. This codes for CASSLGLAHPYF.

The chain employs TRBV7-9 and TRBJ2-1; D gene uncertain. The CDR3 consists of 11 residues. The germline V and J ends were trimmed by 6 bases and 8 bases, with 8 bases remaining between them. The germline gives CDR1 SEHNR, CDR2 FQNEAQ (reference sequence). The CDR3 here is CASRRWDEQFF. CDR3 sequence (DNA): TGTGCCAGCAGGCGCTGGGATGAGCAGTTCTTC. Together with reference TRBV7-9 and TRBJ2-1, the CDR3 gives the full variable domain: DTGVSQNPRHKITKRGQNVTFRCDPISEHNRLYWYRQTLGQGPEFLTYFQNEAQLEKSRLLSDRFSAERPKGSFSTLEIQRTEQGDSAMYLCASRRWDEQFFGPGTRLTVL.

V usage is TRBV7-9 and J usage is TRBJ2-3; TRBD2 might be the D (5 bases). The length of the CDR3 is 16 residues. Trimming took off 0 bases at V and 2 bases at J, with 12 bases between the two ends. Per germline, CDR1 SEHNR and CDR2 FQNEAQ (reference sequence). CDR3 loop: CASSLALASITDTQYF. The CDR3 nucleotides are TGTGCCAGCAGCTTAGCGCTAGCTAGCATCACAGATACGCAGTATTTT.

This clonotype was observed a handful of times. The rearrangement uses TRBV6-1 and TRBJ1-1; D remains ambiguous. CDR3 length equals 11 residues. V lost 1 base to trimming and J lost 7 bases, with 4 bases between them. Germline V lookup: CDR1 MNHNS, CDR2 SASEGT. CDR3 DNA: TGTGCCAGCAGTGAAGTGGGTGAAGCTTTCTTT. As protein: CASSEVGEAFF.

The genes are TRBV19 and TRBJ2-3, with a tentative D call TRBD2 (5 bases). The CDR3 sequence is 16 residues long. Trimming removed 5 bases from V and 2 bases from J, with 17 bases in between. The germline gives CDR1 LNHDA, CDR2 SQIVND (reference sequence). DNA for the CDR3: TGTGCCAGTAGTTCGGGGAGAAGCGGATTCACAGATACGCAGTATTTT. This translates into CASSSGRSGFTDTQYF.

This clonotype appeared once. The chain recombines TRBV29-1 with TRBJ2-1, with TRBD1 matching over 9 bases. The V gene end was trimmed by 0 bases and the J gene end by 6 bases; junction bases not matched to a gene: 6. This CDR3 comprises 15 residues. Germline values: CDR1 SQVTM, CDR2 ANQGSEA. The CDR3 region is CSVEEGTGKANEQFF. DNA of the CDR3: TGCAGCGTTGAAGAAGGGACAGGGAAGGCCAATGAGCAGTTCTTC.

The rearrangement links TRBV19 to TRBJ2-5; D gene unclear. Trimming removed 5 bases from V and 1 base from J, with 8 bases in between. The CDR3 loop spans 13 amino acids. CDR1 and CDR2 (germline): LNHDA, SQIVND (reference sequence). As DNA, the CDR3 is TGTGCCAGTAGTGTGGCAGGCCAAGAGACCCAGTACTTC. It yields the protein CASSVAGQETQYF.

V gene TRBV12-3 or TRBV12-4 combines with J gene TRBJ2-3, with TRBD2 matching over 8 bases. The J segment lost 2 bases and the V segment lost 7 bases, leaving 14 bases of the junction unmatched. The CDR3 contains 17 residues. In nucleotides, the CDR3 is TGTGCCAGCACTCCTCTTAGCGGGGCAACAGACACAGATACGCAGTATTTT. Its protein is CASTPLSGATDTDTQYF.

The chain combines TRBV7-3 with TRBJ1-5; D is unresolved. V gave up 1 base and J gave up 5 bases, with 12 bases separating them. The length of the CDR3 is 15 residues. Germline V gene lookup returns CDR1 SGHTA and CDR2 FQGTGA. The CDR3 DNA is TGTGCCAGCAGCTTAAAAGTAGCGGGGTATCAGCCCCAGCATTTT. Translation: CASSLKVAGYQPQHF.

The chain employs TRBV20-1 and TRBJ1-2; D is possibly TRBD1 (5 bases). The CDR3 is 15 residues long. Germline values: CDR1 DFQATT, CDR2 SNEGSKA (reference sequence). V gave up 4 bases and J gave up 2 bases, with 17 bases separating them. The CDR3 reads CSATGREGGNYGYTF. CDR3 sequence (DNA): TGCAGTGCTACGGGCAGGGAAGGAGGGAACTATGGCTACACCTTC.

The chain is built from TRBV11-3 and TRBJ1-1, with 8 bases that match TRBD1. Trimming took 1 base from V and 10 from J; bases not matched to a gene: 8. Per germline, CDR1 SGHNT and CDR2 YENEEA. The CDR3 covers 14 residues. The CDR3 sequence is CASSLATGGGVAFF. CDR3 nucleotides: TGTGCCAGCAGCTTAGCAACAGGGGGTGGCGTAGCTTTCTTT.

The chain employs TRBV5-1 and TRBJ2-5, with 9 positions matching TRBD1. V gave up 4 bases and J gave up 1 base; unmatched junction bases: 8. The CDR3 is 16 residues long. Germline V lookup: CDR1 SGHRS, CDR2 YFSETQ. The CDR3 here is CASSRIPGQGQETQYF. The CDR3, as DNA: TGCGCCAGCAGCCGAATCCCGGGACAGGGCCAAGAGACCCAGTACTTC.

The chain links TRBV30 to TRBJ1-2; 12 bases are shared with TRBD1. The CDR3 is made up of 19 amino acids. The germline V gene encodes CDR1 GTSNPN and CDR2 SVGIG (reference sequence). V trimming: 0 bases; J trimming: 4 bases; junction bases outside the gene matches: 15. The CDR3: CAWSVFGWGQGALFYGYTF. CDR3 coding DNA: TGTGCCTGGAGTGTCTTCGGGTGGGGACAGGGGGCTTTATTCTATGGCTACACCTTC.

The rearrangement joins TRBV19 to TRBJ2-2; 11 bases line up with TRBD2. The CDR3 is made up of 16 amino acids. From germline, CDR1 is LNHDA and CDR2 SQIVND (reference sequence). V shed 7 bases, J shed 1 base, and the junction held 5 bases outside the gene matches. The CDR3 region is CASKVLAGGNTGELFF. The CDR3, as DNA: TGTGCCAGTAAAGTGCTAGCGGGGGGGAACACCGGGGAGCTGTTTTTT. The whole variable domain, remainder taken from reference TRBV19 and TRBJ2-2, is DGGITQSPKYLFRKEGQNVTLSCEQNLNHDAMYWYRQDPGQGLRLIYYSQIVNDFQKGDIAEGYSVSREKKESFPLTVTSAQKNPTAFYLCASKVLAGGNTGELFFGEGSRLTVL.